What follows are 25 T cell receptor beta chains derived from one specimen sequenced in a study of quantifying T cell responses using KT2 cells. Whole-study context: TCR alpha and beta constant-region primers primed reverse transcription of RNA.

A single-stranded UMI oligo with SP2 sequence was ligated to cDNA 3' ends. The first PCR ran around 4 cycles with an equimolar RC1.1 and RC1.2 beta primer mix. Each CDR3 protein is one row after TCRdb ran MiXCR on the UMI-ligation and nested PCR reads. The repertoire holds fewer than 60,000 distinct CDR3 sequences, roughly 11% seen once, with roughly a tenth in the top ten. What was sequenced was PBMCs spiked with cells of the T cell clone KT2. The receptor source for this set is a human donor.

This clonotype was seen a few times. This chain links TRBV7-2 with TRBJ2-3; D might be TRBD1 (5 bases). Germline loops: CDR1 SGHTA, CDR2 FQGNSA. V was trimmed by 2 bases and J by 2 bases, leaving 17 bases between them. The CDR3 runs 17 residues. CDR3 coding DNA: TGTGCCAGCAGCTTACTGGGGCAGGCGGTCGACACAGATACGCAGTATTTT. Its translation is CASSLLGQAVDTDTQYF.

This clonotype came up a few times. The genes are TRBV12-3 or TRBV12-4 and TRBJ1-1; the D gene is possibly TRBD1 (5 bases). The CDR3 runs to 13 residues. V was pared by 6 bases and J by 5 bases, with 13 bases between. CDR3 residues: CASSLGETTEAFF. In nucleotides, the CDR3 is TGTGCCAGCAGCCTAGGGGAGACGACTGAAGCTTTCTTT.

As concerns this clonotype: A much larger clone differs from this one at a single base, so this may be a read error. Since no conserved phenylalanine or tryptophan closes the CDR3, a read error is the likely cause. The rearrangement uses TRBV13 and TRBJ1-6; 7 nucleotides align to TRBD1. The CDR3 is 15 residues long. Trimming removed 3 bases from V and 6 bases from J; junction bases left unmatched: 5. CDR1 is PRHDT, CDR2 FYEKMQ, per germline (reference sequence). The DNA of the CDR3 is TGTGCCAGCAGCTTCGGCCAGGGGGTTAATTCACCCCTCCACCTT. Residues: CASSFGQGVNSPLHL.

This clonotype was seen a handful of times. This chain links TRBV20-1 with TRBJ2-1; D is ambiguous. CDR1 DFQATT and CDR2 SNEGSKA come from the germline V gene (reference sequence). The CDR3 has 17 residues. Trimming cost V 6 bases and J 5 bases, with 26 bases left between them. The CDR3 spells CSAKHLQWEAPNNEQFF. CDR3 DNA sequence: TGCAGTGCCAAACATTTACAGTGGGAAGCTCCTAACAATGAGCAGTTCTTC.

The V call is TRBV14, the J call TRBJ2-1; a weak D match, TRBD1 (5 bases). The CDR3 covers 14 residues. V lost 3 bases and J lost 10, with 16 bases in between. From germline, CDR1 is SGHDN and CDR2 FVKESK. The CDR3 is CASSHMQGFMEQFF. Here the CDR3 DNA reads TGTGCCAGCAGCCACATGCAGGGTTTTATGGAGCAGTTCTTC.

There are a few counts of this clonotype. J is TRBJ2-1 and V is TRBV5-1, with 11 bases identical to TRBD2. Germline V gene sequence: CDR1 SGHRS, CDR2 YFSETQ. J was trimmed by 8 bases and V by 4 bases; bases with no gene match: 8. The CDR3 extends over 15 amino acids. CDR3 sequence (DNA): TGCGCCAGCAGCCAAGACGGGACTAGCGGCGATGAGCAGTTCTTC. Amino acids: CASSQDGTSGDEQFF.

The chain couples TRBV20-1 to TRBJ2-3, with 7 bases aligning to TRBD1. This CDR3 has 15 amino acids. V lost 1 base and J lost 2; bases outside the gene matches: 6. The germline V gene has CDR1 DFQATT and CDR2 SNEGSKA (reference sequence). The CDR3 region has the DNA TGCAGTGCTAGAGGCCGGGACAGCCACACAGATACGCAGTATTTT. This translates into CSARGRDSHTDTQYF.

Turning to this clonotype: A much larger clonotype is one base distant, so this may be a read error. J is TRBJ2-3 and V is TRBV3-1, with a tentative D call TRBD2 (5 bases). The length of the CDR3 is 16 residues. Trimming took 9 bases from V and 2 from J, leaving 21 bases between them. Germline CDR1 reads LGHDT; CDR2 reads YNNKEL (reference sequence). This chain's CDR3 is CARRREGARATDTQYF. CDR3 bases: TGTGCCAGACGCCGCGAAGGAGCGAGGGCCACAGATACGCAGTATTTT.

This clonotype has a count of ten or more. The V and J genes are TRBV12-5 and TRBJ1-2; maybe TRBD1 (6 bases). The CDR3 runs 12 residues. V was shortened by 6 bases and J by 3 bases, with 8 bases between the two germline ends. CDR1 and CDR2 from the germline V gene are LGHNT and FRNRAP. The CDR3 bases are TGTGCTAGTGGACAGGGCTACTATGGCTACACCTTC. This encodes CASGQGYYGYTF.

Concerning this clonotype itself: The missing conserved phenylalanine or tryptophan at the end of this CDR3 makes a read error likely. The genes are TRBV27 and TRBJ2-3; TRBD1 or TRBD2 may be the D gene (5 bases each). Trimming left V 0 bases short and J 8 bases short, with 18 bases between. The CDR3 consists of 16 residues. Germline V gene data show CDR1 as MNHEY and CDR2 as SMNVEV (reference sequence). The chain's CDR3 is CASSLSRDVQFVTQYL. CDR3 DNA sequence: TGTGCCAGCAGTTTATCGAGGGACGTCCAATTCGTTACGCAGTATTTA.

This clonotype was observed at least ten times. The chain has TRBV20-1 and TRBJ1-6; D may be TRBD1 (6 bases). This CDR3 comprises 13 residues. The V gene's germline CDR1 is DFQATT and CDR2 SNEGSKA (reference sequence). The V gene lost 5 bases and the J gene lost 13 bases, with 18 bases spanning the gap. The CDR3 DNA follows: TGCAGTGCTCTTAGACAGGCGGGGGGTCCCCTCCACTTT. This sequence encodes CSALRQAGGPLHF.

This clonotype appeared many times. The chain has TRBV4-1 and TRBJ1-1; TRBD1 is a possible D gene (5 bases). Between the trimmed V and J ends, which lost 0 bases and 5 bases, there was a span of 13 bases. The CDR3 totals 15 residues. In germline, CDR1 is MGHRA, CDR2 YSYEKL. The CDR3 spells CASSQEGLRRTEAFF. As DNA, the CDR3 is TGCGCCAGCAGCCAAGAGGGACTAAGGAGGACTGAAGCTTTCTTT.

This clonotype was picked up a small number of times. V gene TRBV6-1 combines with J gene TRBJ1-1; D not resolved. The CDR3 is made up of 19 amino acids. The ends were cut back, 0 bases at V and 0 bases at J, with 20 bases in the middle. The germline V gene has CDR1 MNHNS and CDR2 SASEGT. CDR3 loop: CASSEAYFKGRELNTEAFF. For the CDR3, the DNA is TGTGCCAGCAGTGAAGCCTACTTTAAAGGGAGGGAGTTGAACACTGAAGCTTTCTTT.

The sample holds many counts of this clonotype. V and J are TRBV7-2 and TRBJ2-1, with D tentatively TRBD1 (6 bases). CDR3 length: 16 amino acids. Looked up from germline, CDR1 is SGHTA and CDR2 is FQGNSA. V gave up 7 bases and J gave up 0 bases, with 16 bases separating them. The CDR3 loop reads CASTSNRASSYNEQFF. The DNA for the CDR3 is TGTGCCAGCACCTCAAACAGGGCCAGCTCCTACAATGAGCAGTTCTTC.

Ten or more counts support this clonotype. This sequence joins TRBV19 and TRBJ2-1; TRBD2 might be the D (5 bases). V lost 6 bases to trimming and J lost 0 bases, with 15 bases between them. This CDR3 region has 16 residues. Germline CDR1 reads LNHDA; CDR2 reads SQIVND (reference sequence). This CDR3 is CASSEGSYPSYNEQFF. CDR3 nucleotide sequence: TGTGCCAGTAGCGAGGGTTCCTACCCCTCCTACAATGAGCAGTTCTTC.

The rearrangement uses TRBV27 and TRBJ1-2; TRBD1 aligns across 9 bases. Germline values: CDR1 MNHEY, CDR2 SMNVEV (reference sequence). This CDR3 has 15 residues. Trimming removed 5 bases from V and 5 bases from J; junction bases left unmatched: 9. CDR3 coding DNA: TGTGCCAGCAGTCTGGGCACAGGGGGCGGGTATGGCTACACCTTC. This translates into CASSLGTGGGYGYTF.

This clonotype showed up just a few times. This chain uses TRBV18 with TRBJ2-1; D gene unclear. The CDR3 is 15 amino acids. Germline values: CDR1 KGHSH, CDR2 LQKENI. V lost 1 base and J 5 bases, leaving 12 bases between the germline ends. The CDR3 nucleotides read TGTGCCAGCTCACCACATCCAGCAGCTAACAATGAGCAGTTCTTC. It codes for CASSPHPAANNEQFF.

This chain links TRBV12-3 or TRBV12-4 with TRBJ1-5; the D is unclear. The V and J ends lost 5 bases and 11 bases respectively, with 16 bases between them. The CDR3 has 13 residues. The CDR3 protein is CASSGRAPLAQHF. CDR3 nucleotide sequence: TGTGCCAGCAGTGGGAGGGCCCCGCTGGCCCAGCATTTT.

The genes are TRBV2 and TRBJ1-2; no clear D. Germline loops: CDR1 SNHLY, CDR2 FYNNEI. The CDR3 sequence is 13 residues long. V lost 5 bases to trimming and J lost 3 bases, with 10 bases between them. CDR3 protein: CASSRDRDYGYTF. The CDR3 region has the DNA TGTGCCAGCAGTCGGGATCGGGACTATGGCTACACCTTC. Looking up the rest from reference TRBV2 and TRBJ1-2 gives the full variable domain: EPEVTQTPSHQVTQMGQEVILRCVPISNHLYFYWYRQILGQKVEFLVSFYNNEISEKSEIFDDQFSVERPDGSNFTLKIRSTKLEDSAMYFCASSRDRDYGYTFGSGTRLTVV.

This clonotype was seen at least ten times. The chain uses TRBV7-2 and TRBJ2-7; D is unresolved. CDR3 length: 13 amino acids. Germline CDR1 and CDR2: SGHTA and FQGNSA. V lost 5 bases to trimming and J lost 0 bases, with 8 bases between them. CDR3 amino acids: CASSPRSSYEQYF. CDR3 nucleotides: TGTGCCAGCAGCCCGAGGAGCTCCTACGAGCAGTACTTC.

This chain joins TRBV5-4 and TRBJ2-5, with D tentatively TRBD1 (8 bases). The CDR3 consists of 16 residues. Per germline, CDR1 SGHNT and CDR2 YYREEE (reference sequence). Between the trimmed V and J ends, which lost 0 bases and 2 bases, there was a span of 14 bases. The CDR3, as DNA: TGTGCCAGCAGCTTGGCTACAGGGGGGGGACAAGAGACCCAGTACTTC. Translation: CASSLATGGGQETQYF.

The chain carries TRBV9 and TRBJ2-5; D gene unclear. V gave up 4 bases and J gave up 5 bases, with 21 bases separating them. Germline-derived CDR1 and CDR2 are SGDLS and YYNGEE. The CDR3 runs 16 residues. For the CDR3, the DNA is TGTGCCAGCAGCTTATCTTACGCGGACCAAAATGAGACCCAGTACTTC. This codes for CASSLSYADQNETQYF.

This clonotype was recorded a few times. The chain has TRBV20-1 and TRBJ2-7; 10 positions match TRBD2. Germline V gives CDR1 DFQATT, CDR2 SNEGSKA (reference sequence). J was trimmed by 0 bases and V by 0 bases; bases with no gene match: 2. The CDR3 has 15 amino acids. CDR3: CSARDQRGGSYEQYF. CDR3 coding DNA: TGCAGTGCTAGAGACCAGCGGGGGGGCTCCTACGAGCAGTACTTC.

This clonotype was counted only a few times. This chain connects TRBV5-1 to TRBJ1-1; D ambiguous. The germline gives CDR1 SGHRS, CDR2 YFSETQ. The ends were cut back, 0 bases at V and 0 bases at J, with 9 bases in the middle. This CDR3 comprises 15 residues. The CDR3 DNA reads TGCGCCAGCAGCTTGGGTTGGGAGGTGAACACTGAAGCTTTCTTT. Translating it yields CASSLGWEVNTEAFF.

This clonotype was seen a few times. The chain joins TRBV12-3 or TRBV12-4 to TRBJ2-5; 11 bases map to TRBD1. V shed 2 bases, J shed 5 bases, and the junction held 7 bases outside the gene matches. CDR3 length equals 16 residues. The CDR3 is CASSLSRTGGTETQYF. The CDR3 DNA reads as TGTGCCAGCAGTTTAAGCCGGACAGGGGGCACGGAGACCCAGTACTTC.